This T cell receptor beta chain was sequenced for a study of somatic mutations in cytotoxic T cells in rheumatoid arthritis. About the research overall: Including V beta1+ cells that were sequenced for TCRB, some T-cell populations stained with V beta antibodies were flow-sorted at nearly 100% purity.

Regarding this clone: Its antigen is currently unknown.

Study conclusions and caveats: Age-dependent increases in CD8+ clonality occurred in rheumatoid arthritis patients but not in healthy controls. Of the expanded CD8+ clones, the antigen targets were not known.

The table came from immunoSEQ multiplex PCR; TCRdb's copy has only in-frame clones and leaves some out. The table shows 12,000 or so clones, with 83% occurring only once. The sample was CD8+ T cells sorted from blood. The TCR sequence derives from a woman aged 55-75 years in good health.

The CDR3 sequence: CAWSQTGGHTGELFF. As DNA, the CDR3 is TGTGCCTGGAGTCAGACAGGGGGTCACACCGGGGAGCTGTTTTTT. The V gene is TRBV30, the J gene TRBJ2-2, with 9 bases fitting TRBD1. The CDR3 runs to 15 residues. J gave up 3 bases and V 2 bases, and 4 bases lay outside the gene matches. Germline loops: CDR1 GTSNPN, CDR2 SVGIG (reference sequence).